This entry lists 21 T cell receptor beta chains sequenced from one sample in a study of cytomegalovirus exposure and HLA in healthy donors. The PCR contained 60 Vbeta and 13 Jbeta primers. Clones were read by immunoSEQ multiplex PCR, and TCRdb kept only the in-frame ones, dropping some. The table shows approximately 100,000 clones, with approximately 80% occurring only once. Specimen: PBMCs. Every receptor here comes from a woman between 40 and 55 years old in good health and CMV-seropositive.

The rearrangement joins TRBV7-9 to TRBJ1-3, with TRBD1 as a possible D gene (5 bases). Germline V gives CDR1 SEHNR, CDR2 FQNEAQ (reference sequence). The CDR3 spans 13 residues. The germline V and J ends were trimmed by 3 bases and 5 bases, with 8 bases remaining between them. The CDR3 region has the DNA TGTGCCAGCAGCTTCGGGGGGAGAAACACCATATATTTT. Translating gives CASSFGGRNTIYF.

J is TRBJ2-7 and V is TRBV9, with a possible D match to TRBD1 (5 bases). Germline loops: CDR1 SGDLS, CDR2 YYNGEE. V dropped 0 bases and J dropped 2 bases, with 6 bases sitting between them. The CDR3 is made up of 13 amino acids. The CDR3 DNA reads TGTGCCAGCAGCGTAGGACAGACCTACGAGCAGTACTTC. It yields the protein CASSVGQTYEQYF. Full variable domain (outside the CDR3, taken from reference TRBV9 and TRBJ2-7): DSGVTQTPKHLITATGQRVTLRCSPRSGDLSVYWYQQSLDQGLQFLIQYYNGEERAKGNILERFSAQQFPDLHSELNLSSLELGDSALYFCASSVGQTYEQYFGPGTRLTVT.

The CDR3 DNA reads as TGTGCCAGCAGTCCAATTACAGGGGGAGGTACCTACGAGCAGTACTTC. Amino acids: CASSPITGGGTYEQYF. The V and J genes are TRBV27 and TRBJ2-7; 8 bases line up with TRBD1. V gave up 5 bases and J gave up 2 bases; unmatched junction bases: 11. The CDR3 spans 16 residues. Germline CDR1 and CDR2: MNHEY and SMNVEV (reference sequence).

This clone was picked up one time. The V call is TRBV5-1, the J call TRBJ2-5, with TRBD1 matching 8 bases. The CDR3 extends over 15 amino acids. Germline assignment: CDR1 SGHRS and CDR2 YFSETQ. The ends lost 0 bases at V and 5 bases at J; junction bases unmatched: 6. Written as DNA, the CDR3 is TGCGCCAGCAGCTTGGGCCAGGGGGCCGTGGAGACCCAGTACTTC. Translated, it gives CASSLGQGAVETQYF.

This chain joins TRBV5-1 and TRBJ2-2; D perhaps matches TRBD2 (6 bases). The CDR3 sequence is 14 residues long. V was clipped by 4 bases and J by 6 bases, with 13 bases between them. Germline V lookup: CDR1 SGHRS, CDR2 YFSETQ. The CDR3: CASSQTSFSGELFF. The CDR3, as DNA: TGCGCCAGCAGCCAAACTAGCTTCTCCGGGGAGCTGTTTTTT.

V and J are TRBV6-1 and TRBJ2-5, with D possibly matching TRBD1 (6 bases). The DNA end is a closer match to TRBJ2-7, so the J assignment may be wrong. CDR3 size: 14 residues. Germline CDR1 MNHNS, CDR2 SASEGT. The CDR3 loop reads CASSATGPVDEQYF. CDR3 DNA: TGTGCCAGCAGTGCTACAGGGCCTGTCGACGAGCAGTACTTC.

This clone turned up a few times. V usage is TRBV5-1 and J usage is TRBJ2-3, with D tentatively TRBD2 (5 bases). From germline, CDR1 is SGHRS and CDR2 YFSETQ. Trimming cost V 0 bases and J 2 bases, with 10 bases left between them. The CDR3 covers 15 residues. CDR3 in amino acids: CASSLGGEYTDTQYF. In DNA form, the CDR3 reads TGCGCCAGCAGCTTGGGTGGGGAGTACACAGATACGCAGTATTTT.

This clone was counted between two and nine times. The gene calls are TRBV7-3 and TRBJ2-1, with TRBD1 identical over 10 bases. From germline, CDR1 is SGHTA and CDR2 FQGTGA. The CDR3 runs to 15 residues. V lost 3 bases and J lost 4; bases outside the gene matches: 3. In DNA form, the CDR3 reads TGTGCCAGCAGCTTCGGGACAGGGGAATACAATGAGCAGTTCTTC. The encoded protein is CASSFGTGEYNEQFF.

The chain links TRBV27 to TRBJ2-7; 9 bases are a match to TRBD2. CDR3 length: 15 amino acids. Germline lookup yields CDR1 MNHEY and CDR2 SMNVEV (reference sequence). V lost 2 bases, J lost 0 bases, and 2 bases stayed unmatched. The CDR3 DNA reads as TGTGCCAGCAGTTTAAGGCGGGAGGGCTCCTACGAGCAGTACTTC. Amino acids: CASSLRREGSYEQYF.

The chain couples TRBV7-9 to TRBJ2-5; D unclear. The V gene lost 3 bases and the J gene lost 4 bases, with 3 bases spanning the gap. This CDR3 comprises 11 residues. Looked up from germline, CDR1 is SEHNR and CDR2 is FQNEAQ (reference sequence). In DNA form, the CDR3 reads TGTGCCAGCAGCTTTAGAGAGACCCAGTACTTC. Translating gives CASSFRETQYF.

The gene calls are TRBV6-1 and TRBJ1-1, with TRBD1 matching over 8 bases. The V and J ends lost 2 bases and 5 bases, in that order; junction bases with no gene match: 22. This CDR3 comprises 20 residues. CDR1 MNHNS and CDR2 SASEGT come from the germline V gene. CDR3 nucleotides: TGTGCCAGCAGTGAACGGAGGAGGCACAGGGGGATCTTTGAACGGACTGAAGCTTTCTTT. This sequence encodes CASSERRRHRGIFERTEAFF.

The chain uses TRBV10-3 and TRBJ2-7, with D unclear. Trimming removed 11 bases from V and 7 bases from J, with 15 bases in between. Germline V lookup: CDR1 ENHRY, CDR2 SYGVKD. CDR3 length equals 11 residues. Here the CDR3 reads CASHGSGEQYF. The CDR3 DNA is TGTGCCTCTCATGGGTCCGGGGAGCAGTACTTC.

The DNA for the CDR3 is TGTGCCAGCACTGCGAGCGGGAGTGGGAATGAGCAGTTCTTC. It codes for CASTASGSGNEQFF. The J gene is TRBJ2-1, the V gene TRBV7-9; 8 nucleotides agree with TRBD2. This CDR3 region has 14 residues. The germline CDR1 and CDR2 sequences are SEHNR and FQNEAQ (reference sequence). The J segment lost 7 bases and the V segment lost 7 bases, leaving 9 bases of the junction unmatched.

The chain carries TRBV2 and TRBJ1-1, with TRBD1 as a possible D gene (5 bases). V lost 4 bases and J lost 5, with 14 bases in between. CDR1 SNHLY and CDR2 FYNNEI come from the germline V gene. The CDR3 is 14 amino acids. This chain's CDR3 is CASSVLGRGTEAFF. The CDR3 DNA is TGTGCCAGCAGTGTGTTAGGGAGGGGAACTGAAGCTTTCTTT.

About this clone itself: The same CDR3 arises from other DNA sequences in this sample as well. The chain uses TRBV28 and TRBJ1-5, with D hard to call. This CDR3 has 14 residues. Germline V gives CDR1 MDHEN, CDR2 SYDVKM. V gave up 3 bases and J gave up 1 base, with 7 bases separating them. CDR3: CASSFGGSNQPQHF. CDR3 sequence (DNA): TGTGCCAGCAGTTTTGGAGGGAGCAATCAGCCCCAGCATTTT.

The J gene is TRBJ2-1, the V gene TRBV29-1, with 8 positions matching TRBD2. Per the germline V gene, CDR1 is SQVTM and CDR2 is ANQGSEA. The ends lost 7 bases at V and 4 bases at J; junction bases unmatched: 12. This CDR3 spans 15 amino acids. In nucleotides, the CDR3 is TGCAGCGGCCGGAGAGCGGGAGATTTGTACAATGAGCAGTTCTTC. Amino acids: CSGRRAGDLYNEQFF.

This clone was seen more than once but under ten times. The V and J genes are TRBV6-5 and TRBJ1-2, with 9 bases aligning to TRBD1. Germline lookup yields CDR1 MNHEY and CDR2 SVGAGI. The CDR3 is 15 residues long. V lost 2 bases, J lost 4 bases, and 5 bases stayed unmatched. CDR3 amino acids: CASSYRGQGAYGYTF. The DNA of the CDR3 is TGTGCCAGCAGTTACCGGGGACAGGGAGCCTATGGCTACACCTTC.

The V and J genes are TRBV2 and TRBJ2-7; the match to TRBD2 covers 12 bases. Trimming took 1 base from V and 4 from J; bases not matched to a gene: 2. The CDR3 spans 15 residues. Per the germline V gene, CDR1 is SNHLY and CDR2 is FYNNEI. The CDR3 spells CASSEGLAGAYEQYF. Written as DNA, the CDR3 is TGTGCCAGCAGTGAAGGACTAGCGGGAGCTTACGAGCAGTACTTC. The full variable domain, rest sourced from reference TRBV2 and TRBJ2-7, is EPEVTQTPSHQVTQMGQEVILRCVPISNHLYFYWYRQILGQKVEFLVSFYNNEISEKSEIFDDQFSVERPDGSNFTLKIRSTKLEDSAMYFCASSEGLAGAYEQYFGPGTRLTVT.

The genes are TRBV28 and TRBJ2-7; perhaps TRBD1 as D (6 bases). Germline loops: CDR1 MDHEN, CDR2 SYDVKM. V lost 3 bases and J 3 bases, leaving 9 bases between the germline ends. The CDR3 loop spans 13 amino acids. CDR3 bases: TGTGCCAGCAGTTTGGGGGCGGTCTACGAGCAGTACTTC. Translated, it gives CASSLGAVYEQYF.

A note on this clone: Different DNA sequences within this sample yield the same CDR3. The genes are TRBV29-1 and TRBJ2-1; D perhaps matches TRBD2 (5 bases). Trimming left V 7 bases short and J 1 base short, with 11 bases between. The CDR3 runs 13 residues. Germline V gene data show CDR1 as SQVTM and CDR2 as ANQGSEA. CDR3 in amino acids: CSALERSYNEQFF. CDR3 sequence (DNA): TGCAGCGCACTAGAAAGATCCTACAATGAGCAGTTCTTC.

This rearrangement joins TRBV2 to TRBJ2-7; 10 nucleotides line up with TRBD2. Germline V gene sequence: CDR1 SNHLY, CDR2 FYNNEI. J gave up 4 bases and V 6 bases, and 6 bases lay outside the gene matches. CDR3 size: 14 residues. CDR3 sequence (DNA): TGTGCCAGCAGCTTCGGACTAGCGGAATACGAGCAGTACTTC. Its protein product is CASSFGLAEYEQYF. The full variable domain, with the rest looked up from reference TRBV2 and TRBJ2-7, is EPEVTQTPSHQVTQMGQEVILRCVPISNHLYFYWYRQILGQKVEFLVSFYNNEISEKSEIFDDQFSVERPDGSNFTLKIRSTKLEDSAMYFCASSFGLAEYEQYFGPGTRLTVT.